This T cell receptor (beta chain) derives from a study of cytomegalovirus exposure and HLA in healthy donors. Broader study findings: Reported findings show TCR beta sequences accurately forecast HLA-A and HLA-B alleles in most subjects. The records held CMV serostatus as the only immune exposure information.

In its sample, this clone was seen once. Antigen unknown. The germline V gene encodes CDR1 SGHTA and CDR2 FQGNSA. This CDR3 is built from 16 residues. V lost 2 bases to trimming and J lost 2 bases; unmatched junction nucleotides: 5. The PCR ran on 60 Vbeta and 13 Jbeta primers. Method: immunoSEQ multiplex PCR; TCRdb's copy keeps in-frame clones and lacks some. The table shows 90,000 to 120,000 clones, with under 85% occurring only once. This clonotype originated in a male donor in good health and CMV-seronegative. This chain connects TRBV7-2 to TRBJ2-5; 10 nucleotides agree with TRBD1. Sequencing was carried out using PBMCs. For the CDR3, the DNA is TGTGCCAGCAGCTTAAACCGACAGGGGGCACAAGAGACCCAGTACTTC. It is translated as CASSLNRQGAQETQYF.